These 16 T cell receptor beta chains were sequenced from one sample in a study of CD8 T cells in Susac syndrome. RNA in amounts of roughly 0.5 to 1 ug was reverse transcribed with random hexamers. TCRdb ran MiXCR on the immunoSEQ multiplex PCR reads and lists one entry per CDR3 protein. The table has over 350,000 distinct CDR3 sequences, more than 80% seen once. The source material was CD8+ T cells from PBMCs. Receptor source: a human donor with multiple sclerosis.

This clonotype was counted once. V usage is TRBV5-1 and J usage is TRBJ2-1; 9 positions agree with TRBD2. CDR1 SGHRS and CDR2 YFSETQ come from the germline V gene. This CDR3 is built from 16 residues. The junction had 10 bases not matched to a gene; V was cut back by 4 bases and J by 5 bases. CDR3 sequence (DNA): TGCGCCAGCAGCGGCTCACTAGCGGGCTTAAACAATGAGCAGTTCTTC. This gives the protein CASSGSLAGLNNEQFF.

This clonotype is a singleton in its sample. This sequence joins TRBV27 and TRBJ1-2; D is perhaps TRBD1 (5 bases). The CDR3 sequence is 13 residues long. CDR1 is MNHEY, CDR2 SMNVEV, per germline (reference sequence). V shed 3 bases and J shed 4 bases, with 9 bases lying between them. The CDR3 region is CASSFSGFYGYTF. CDR3 DNA: TGTGCCAGCAGTTTCTCAGGGTTCTATGGCTACACCTTC.

V gene TRBV27 combines with J gene TRBJ2-1; D gene unclear. CDR1 MNHEY and CDR2 SMNVEV come from the germline V gene (reference sequence). V dropped 4 bases and J dropped 3 bases, with 7 bases sitting between them. This CDR3 is 13 amino acids long. DNA of the CDR3: TGTGCCAGCAGTTATAGTAGCTACAATGAGCAGTTCTTC. Encoded protein: CASSYSSYNEQFF.

CDR3 amino acids: CAISGDRGVTDTQYF. The CDR3 DNA sequence: TGTGCCATCAGTGGAGACAGGGGCGTCACAGATACGCAGTATTTT. V gene TRBV10-3 combines with J gene TRBJ2-3, with TRBD1 matching 8 bases. The V segment lost 4 bases and the J segment 2 bases; nucleotides outside the gene matches: 5. The CDR3 is made up of 15 amino acids. CDR1 ENHRY and CDR2 SYGVKD come from the germline V gene.

The chain is built from TRBV20-1 and TRBJ2-1; 12 bases are a match to TRBD2. This CDR3 has 15 residues. J gave up 8 bases and V 0 bases, and 5 bases lay outside the gene matches. CDR1 is DFQATT, CDR2 SNEGSKA, per germline (reference sequence). This chain's CDR3 is CSARDLLAGGYEQFF. CDR3 DNA sequence: TGCAGTGCTAGAGATTTGCTAGCGGGAGGGTATGAGCAGTTCTTC.

The chain recombines TRBV13 with TRBJ1-4; D gene ambiguous. This CDR3 region has 14 residues. The V end was cut by 5 bases, the J end by 8 bases, with 15 bases between. In germline, CDR1 is PRHDT, CDR2 FYEKMQ (reference sequence). In DNA form, the CDR3 reads TGTGCCAGCAGCGCAACCGAACCCCAAGAAAAACTGTTTTTT. This translates into CASSATEPQEKLFF.

The DNA for the CDR3 is TGTGCCAGCAGCTTGGAGCCGTCCTACAATGAGCAGTTCTTC. This codes for CASSLEPSYNEQFF. The chain uses TRBV5-4 and TRBJ2-1; D ambiguous. CDR1 and CDR2 from the germline V gene are SGHNT and YYREEE (reference sequence). Trimming pared 0 bases from V and 1 base from J, leaving 5 bases between. This CDR3 has 14 amino acids.

The J gene is TRBJ1-5, the V gene TRBV7-2, with D perhaps TRBD1 (5 bases). Germline V gives CDR1 SGHTA, CDR2 FQGNSA. Trimming removed 5 bases at V and 4 bases at J, with 15 bases between. The CDR3 is 15 amino acids. CDR3: CASSPQGFGNQPQHF. In DNA form, the CDR3 reads TGTGCCAGCAGCCCTCAGGGCTTTGGAAATCAGCCCCAGCATTTT.

This chain links TRBV30 with TRBJ1-1, with D possibly being TRBD1 (5 bases). The V gene lost 4 bases and the J gene lost 4 bases, with 13 bases spanning the gap. The CDR3 spans 13 residues. Germline assignment: CDR1 GTSNPN and CDR2 SVGIG (reference sequence). CDR3 amino acids: CAWIQPGSTEAFF. The CDR3 DNA is TGTGCCTGGATCCAGCCAGGGAGCACTGAAGCTTTCTTT.

This sequence joins TRBV12-5 and TRBJ1-2; D uncertain. The germline V gene encodes CDR1 LGHNT and CDR2 FRNRAP. This CDR3 region has 15 residues. Between the trimmed V and J ends, which lost 5 bases and 4 bases, there was a span of 17 bases. The chain's CDR3 is CASGPAAVSFYGYTF. The CDR3 region has the DNA TGTGCTAGTGGTCCGGCCGCGGTGTCCTTCTATGGCTACACCTTC. The variable domain in full, completed from reference TRBV12-5 and TRBJ1-2, reads DARVTQTPRHKVTEMGQEVTMRCQPILGHNTVFWYRQTMMQGLELLAYFRNRAPLDDSGMPKDRFSAEMPDATLATLKIQPSEPRDSAVYFCASGPAAVSFYGYTFGSGTRLTVV.

This clonotype occurred a few times. The chain is built from TRBV7-9 and TRBJ2-7; 9 bases map to TRBD2. Germline lookup yields CDR1 SEHNR and CDR2 FQNEAQ (reference sequence). V gave up 1 base and J gave up 6 bases; unmatched junction bases: 10. This CDR3 is built from 16 residues. This chain's CDR3 is CASSLVRVAGEIEQYF. CDR3 nucleotide sequence: TGTGCCAGCAGCTTAGTCAGGGTAGCGGGAGAAATCGAGCAGTACTTC.

The chain employs TRBV4-1 and TRBJ2-1; 11 bases agree with TRBD2. V shed 0 bases and J 4 bases; nucleotides not matched to a gene: 8. Germline CDR1 and CDR2: MGHRA and YSYEKL. CDR3 length: 18 amino acids. The CDR3 bases are TGCGCCAGCAGCCAAGACGCCACTAGCGGGGGTTCATACAATGAGCAGTTCTTC. Protein product: CASSQDATSGGSYNEQFF.

This chain joins TRBV30 and TRBJ2-7, with D possibly matching TRBD1 (6 bases). The germline V gene encodes CDR1 GTSNPN and CDR2 SVGIG (reference sequence). Trimming left V 0 bases short and J 4 bases short, with 16 bases between. The length of the CDR3 is 15 residues. This chain's CDR3 is CAWSVYNRVGYEQYF. CDR3 DNA: TGTGCCTGGAGTGTATACAACAGGGTGGGTTACGAGCAGTACTTC.

V gene TRBV5-4 combines with J gene TRBJ2-3; D is possibly TRBD2 (7 bases). There are 15 residues in the CDR3. V was cut by 3 bases and J by 4 bases, with 15 bases left in between. Germline CDR1 is SGHNT and CDR2 is YYREEE (reference sequence). The CDR3 region has the DNA TGTGCCAGCAGCTCCCGGGGGGCCAGTTCAGATACGCAGTATTTT. It is translated as CASSSRGASSDTQYF.

The V gene is TRBV27, the J gene TRBJ1-6; possible D gene TRBD1, 6 bases. V lost 1 base, J lost 7 bases, and 8 bases lay in between. The CDR3 has 14 amino acids. Germline CDR1 reads MNHEY; CDR2 reads SMNVEV (reference sequence). CDR3 sequence reads: CASSLLGGNSPLHF. The CDR3 bases are TGTGCCAGCAGTTTATTGGGGGGCAATTCACCCCTCCACTTT.

This rearrangement joins TRBV5-1 to TRBJ1-1, with TRBD1 as a possible D gene (6 bases). V lost 0 bases to trimming and J lost 1 base, with 13 bases between them. The germline V gene encodes CDR1 SGHRS and CDR2 YFSETQ. This CDR3 spans 16 amino acids. CDR3 loop: CASSLGAGEWNTEAFF. For the CDR3, the DNA is TGCGCCAGCAGCTTGGGGGCAGGGGAATGGAACACTGAAGCTTTCTTT.